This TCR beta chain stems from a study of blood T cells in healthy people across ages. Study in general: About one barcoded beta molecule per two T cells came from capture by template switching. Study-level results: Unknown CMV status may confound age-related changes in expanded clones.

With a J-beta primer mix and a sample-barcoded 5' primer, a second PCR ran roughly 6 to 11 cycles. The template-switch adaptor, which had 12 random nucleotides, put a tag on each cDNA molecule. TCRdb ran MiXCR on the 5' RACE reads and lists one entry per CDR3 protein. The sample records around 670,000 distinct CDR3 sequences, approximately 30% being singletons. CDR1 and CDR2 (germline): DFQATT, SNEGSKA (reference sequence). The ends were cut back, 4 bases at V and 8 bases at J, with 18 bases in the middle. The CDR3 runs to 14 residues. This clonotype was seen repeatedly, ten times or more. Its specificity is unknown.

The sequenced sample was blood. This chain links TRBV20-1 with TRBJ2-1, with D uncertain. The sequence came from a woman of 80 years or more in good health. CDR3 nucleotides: TGCAGTGCTATACTGCGAGCGACTGTAGATGAGCAGTTCTTC. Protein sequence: CSAILRATVDEQFF.